This T cell receptor (beta chain) was profiled in a study of T cells in Graves' hyperthyroidism and ophthalmopathy. Study overall: Peripheral blood was acquired at first diagnosis, ahead of any therapy whatsoever.

Comments on this clonotype: The target antigen is unknown.

Patients with uncontrolled infections, other autoimmune diseases, pregnancy or lactation were excluded. Amplification yielded TCR beta CDR3 regions, with RNA transcripts as the source. With the HTBI primer set, the TCR CDR3 went through a first round of RT-PCR. In TCRdb, the multiplex PCR reads were re-called with MiXCR into one record per CDR3 protein. The sample yields around 540,000 distinct CDR3 sequences, roughly 15% seen once. Study-level results: Before onset, ophthalmopathy was predicted by the model a median roughly 6.8 months earlier. Most thyroid clonotypes that were expanded above 0.001 also turned up in blood.

The clonotype originates from a young woman with Graves' ophthalmopathy. The material sequenced was blood.

As DNA, the CDR3 is TGCGCCAGCAGTGGTGCTGCGGGATCAGATACGCAGTATTTT. It translates to CASSGAAGSDTQYF. The chain uses TRBV4-1 and TRBJ2-3; the D gene is possibly TRBD2 (6 bases). Germline assignment: CDR1 MGHRA and CDR2 YSYEKL. The V and J ends lost 6 bases and 4 bases respectively, with 14 bases between them. The CDR3 consists of 14 residues.